This T cell receptor beta chain is from a study of T cells in Graves' hyperthyroidism and ophthalmopathy. Study results and limitations: Most clonotypes expanded in thyroid above 0.001 were likewise present in blood. Ophthalmopathy onset followed model prediction by a median about 6.5 months.

Note on this clonotype: The target antigen is unknown. Since a much larger clone is just one base distant, this may be a read error.

The germline gives CDR1 SNHLY, CDR2 FYNNEI. The CDR3 extends over 15 amino acids. Amplification yielded TCR beta CDR3 regions, with RNA transcripts as the source. The TCR CDR3 first-round RT-PCR relied on the HTBI primer set. MiXCR, run by TCRdb on the multiplex PCR reads, gives a single entry per CDR3 protein. The data hold 500,000 to 800,000 distinct CDR3 sequences, with just under 45% observed a single time. Sequencing was done on a sample of peripheral blood or thyroid tissue (not recorded which). The receptor was derived from an adult man with Graves' disease, either hyperthyroidism or ophthalmopathy (not recorded which). This chain connects TRBV2 to TRBJ2-5; 7 nucleotides line up with TRBD1. CDR3 sequence: CASRIRTGTQGTQYF. The CDR3 DNA follows: TGTGCCAGCAGGATTAGGACAGGTACCCAAGGGACCCAGTACTTC.